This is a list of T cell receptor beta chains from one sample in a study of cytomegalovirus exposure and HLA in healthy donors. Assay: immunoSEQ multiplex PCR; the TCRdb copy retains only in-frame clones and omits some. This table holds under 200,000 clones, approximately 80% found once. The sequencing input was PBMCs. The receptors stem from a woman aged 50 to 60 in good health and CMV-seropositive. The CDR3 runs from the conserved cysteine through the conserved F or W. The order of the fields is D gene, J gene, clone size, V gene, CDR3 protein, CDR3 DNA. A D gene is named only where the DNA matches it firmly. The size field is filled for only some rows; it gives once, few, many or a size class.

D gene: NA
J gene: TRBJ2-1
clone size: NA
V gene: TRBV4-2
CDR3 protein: CASSEGRDWRSHEQFF
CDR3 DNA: TGTGCCAGCAGCGAAGGTCGGGACTGGAGATCCCATGAGCAGTTCTTC

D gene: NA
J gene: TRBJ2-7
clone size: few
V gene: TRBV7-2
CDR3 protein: CASSALRGGYEQYF
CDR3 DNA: TGTGCCAGCAGCGCTTTGCGGGGCGGCTACGAGCAGTACTTC

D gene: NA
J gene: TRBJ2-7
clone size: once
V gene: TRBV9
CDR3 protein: CASSVGRHYEQYF
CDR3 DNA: TGTGCCAGCAGCGTAGGCAGACACTACGAGCAGTACTTC

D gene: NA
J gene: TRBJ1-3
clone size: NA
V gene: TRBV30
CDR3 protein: CAWSRGVRAGNTIYF
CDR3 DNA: TGTGCCTGGAGTCGGGGGGTAAGGGCTGGAAACACCATATATTTT

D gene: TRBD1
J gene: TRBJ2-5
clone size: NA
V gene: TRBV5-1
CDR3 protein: CASSSDRGRGPRETQYF
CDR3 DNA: TGCGCCAGCAGCTCGGACAGGGGGCGCGGACCGAGAGAGACCCAGTACTTC

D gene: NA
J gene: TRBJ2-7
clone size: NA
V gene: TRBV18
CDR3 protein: CASSRRRGEVYEQYF
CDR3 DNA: TGTGCCAGCTCCAGACGGAGAGGGGAGGTCTACGAGCAGTACTTC

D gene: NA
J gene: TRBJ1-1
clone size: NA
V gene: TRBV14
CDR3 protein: CASSQVPSTEAFF
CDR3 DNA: TGTGCCAGCAGCCAGGTCCCGAGCACTGAAGCTTTCTTT

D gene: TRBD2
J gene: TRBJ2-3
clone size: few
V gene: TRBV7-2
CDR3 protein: CASSPGTSPDTQYF
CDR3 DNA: TGTGCCAGCAGCCCGGGGACTAGCCCCGATACGCAGTATTTT

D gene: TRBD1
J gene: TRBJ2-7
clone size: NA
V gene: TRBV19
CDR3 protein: CASRNRDRDYEQYF
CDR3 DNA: TGTGCCAGTAGGAACCGGGACAGGGACTACGAGCAGTACTTC

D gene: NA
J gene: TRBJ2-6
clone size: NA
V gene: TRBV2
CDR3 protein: CASSVSWTESSGANVLTF
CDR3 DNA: TGTGCCAGCAGTGTGAGCTGGACAGAAAGCTCTGGGGCCAACGTCCTGACTTTC

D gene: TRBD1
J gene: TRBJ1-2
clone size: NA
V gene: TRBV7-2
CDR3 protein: CASSLAWRGRNGYTF
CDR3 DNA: TGTGCCAGCAGCTTAGCGTGGAGGGGGCGAAATGGCTACACCTTC

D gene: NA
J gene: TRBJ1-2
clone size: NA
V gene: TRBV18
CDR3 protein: CASSPTSGERYGYTF
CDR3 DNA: TGTGCCAGCTCACCGACATCAGGGGAACGCTATGGCTACACCTTC

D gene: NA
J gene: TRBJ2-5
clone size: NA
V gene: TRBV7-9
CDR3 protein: CASSRYPPATMYF
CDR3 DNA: TGTGCCAGCAGCCGATACCCCCCAGCAACTATGTACTTC

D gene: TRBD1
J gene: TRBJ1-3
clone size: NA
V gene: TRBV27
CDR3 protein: CASSPISGTGAGNTIYF
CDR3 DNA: TGTGCCAGCAGTCCGATATCCGGGACAGGGGCTGGAAACACCATATATTTT

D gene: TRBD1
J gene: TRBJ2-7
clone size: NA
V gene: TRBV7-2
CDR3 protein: CASSLDRAQVDEQYF
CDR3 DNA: TGTGCCAGCAGCTTGGACAGGGCCCAGGTGGACGAGCAGTACTTC

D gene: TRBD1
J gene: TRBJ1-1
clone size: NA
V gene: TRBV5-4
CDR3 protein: CASSPSLWTGGSEAFF
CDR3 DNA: TGTGCCAGCAGCCCCTCCCTATGGACAGGGGGGTCCGAAGCTTTCTTT

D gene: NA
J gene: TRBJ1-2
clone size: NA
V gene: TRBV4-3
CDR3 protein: CASSQGLQGIYGYTF
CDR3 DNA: TGCGCCAGCAGCCAAGGATTACAGGGTATCTATGGCTACACCTTC

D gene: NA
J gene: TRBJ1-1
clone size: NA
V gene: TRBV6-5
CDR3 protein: CASSRVRGTEAFF
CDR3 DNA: TGTGCCAGCAGCAGGGTTCGTGGCACTGAAGCTTTCTTT

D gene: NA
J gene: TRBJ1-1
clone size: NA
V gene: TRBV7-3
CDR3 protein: CASSLGRGNTEAFF
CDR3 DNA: TGTGCCAGCAGCTTGGGCAGGGGTAACACTGAAGCTTTCTTT

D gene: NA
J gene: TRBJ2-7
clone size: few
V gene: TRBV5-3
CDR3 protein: CASTSGDTWDEQYF
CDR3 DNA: TGTGCCAGCACCTCGGGAGACACCTGGGACGAGCAGTACTTC

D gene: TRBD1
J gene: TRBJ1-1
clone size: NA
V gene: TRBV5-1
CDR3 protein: CASRVGQGAQKTEAFF
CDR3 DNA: TGCGCCAGCAGAGTGGGGCAGGGGGCGCAGAAAACTGAAGCTTTCTTT

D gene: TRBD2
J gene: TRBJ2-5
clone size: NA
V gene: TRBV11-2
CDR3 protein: CASNLRTSLETQYF
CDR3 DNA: TGTGCCAGCAACCTAAGGACTAGCCTGGAGACCCAGTACTTC

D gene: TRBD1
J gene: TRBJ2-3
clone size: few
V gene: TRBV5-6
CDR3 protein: CASSRTGIAGTQYF
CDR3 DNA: TGTGCCAGCAGCCGGACAGGGATAGCAGGTACGCAGTATTTT

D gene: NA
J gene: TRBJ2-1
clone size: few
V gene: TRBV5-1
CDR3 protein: CASSLAGAPWQFF
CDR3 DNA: TGCGCCAGCAGCTTGGCGGGAGCGCCTTGGCAGTTCTTC

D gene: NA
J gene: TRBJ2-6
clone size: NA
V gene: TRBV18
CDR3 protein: CASSPPTGTGSGANVLTF
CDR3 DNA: TGTGCCAGCTCACCCCCGACAGGAACGGGCTCTGGGGCCAACGTCCTGACTTTC

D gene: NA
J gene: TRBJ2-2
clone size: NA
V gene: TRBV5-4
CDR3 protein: CASSSEGGLFF
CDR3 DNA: TGTGCCAGCAGCAGTGAGGGCGGGCTGTTTTTT

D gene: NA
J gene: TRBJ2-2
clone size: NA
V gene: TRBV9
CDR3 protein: CASSATGLSGELFF
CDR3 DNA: TGTGCCAGCAGCGCCACAGGGCTTTCCGGGGAGCTGTTTTTT

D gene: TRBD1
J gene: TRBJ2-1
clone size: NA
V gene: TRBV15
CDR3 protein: CATSRALGQGYNEQFF
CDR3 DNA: TGTGCCACCAGCAGAGCGCTAGGACAGGGCTACAATGAGCAGTTCTTC

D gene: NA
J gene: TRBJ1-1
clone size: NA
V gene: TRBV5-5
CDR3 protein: CASSLDSRNTEAFF
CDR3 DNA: TGTGCCAGCAGCTTGGATTCTCGGAACACTGAAGCTTTCTTT

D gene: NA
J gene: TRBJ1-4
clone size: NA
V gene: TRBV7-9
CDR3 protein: CSSSLGASPSRF
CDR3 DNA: TGTTCCAGCAGCTTAGGGGCCTCTCCTTCCCGTTTT

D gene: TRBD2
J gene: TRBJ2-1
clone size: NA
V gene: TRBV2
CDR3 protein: CASSEAPPLAGGEQFF
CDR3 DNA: TGTGCCAGCAGTGAAGCGCCCCCCCTGGCGGGGGGTGAGCAGTTCTTC

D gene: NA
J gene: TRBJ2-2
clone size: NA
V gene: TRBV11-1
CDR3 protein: CASSLPRRNTGELFF
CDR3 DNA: TGTGCCAGCAGCTTACCCCGCAGAAACACCGGGGAGCTGTTTTTT

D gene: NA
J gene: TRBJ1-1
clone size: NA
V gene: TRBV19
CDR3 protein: CASSPPTVEAFF
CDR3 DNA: TGTGCCAGTAGTCCTCCGACAGTTGAAGCTTTCTTT

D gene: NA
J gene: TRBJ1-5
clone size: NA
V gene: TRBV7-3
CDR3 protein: CASSSKGGDPQHF
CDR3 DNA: TGTGCCAGCAGCTCTAAGGGGGGGGACCCCCAGCATTTT

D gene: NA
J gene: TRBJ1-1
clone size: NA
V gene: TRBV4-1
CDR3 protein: CASSQEQVVTEAFF
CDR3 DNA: TGCGCCAGCAGCCAAGAACAGGTCGTCACTGAAGCTTTCTTT

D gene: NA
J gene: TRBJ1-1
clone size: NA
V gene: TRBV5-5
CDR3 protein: CASSLTADTEAFF
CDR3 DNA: TGTGCCAGCAGCTTGACAGCGGACACTGAAGCTTTCTTT

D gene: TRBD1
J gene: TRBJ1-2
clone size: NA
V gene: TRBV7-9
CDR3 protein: CASRRDSDYGYTF
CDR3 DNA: TGTGCCAGCAGAAGGGACAGCGACTATGGCTACACCTTC

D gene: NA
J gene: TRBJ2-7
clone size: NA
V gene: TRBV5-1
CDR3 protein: CASSLQGYEQYF
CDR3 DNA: TGCGCCAGCAGCTTGCAGGGTTACGAGCAGTACTTC

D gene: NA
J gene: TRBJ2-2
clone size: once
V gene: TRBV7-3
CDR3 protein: CASSQRGGLTGELFF
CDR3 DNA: TGTGCCAGCAGCCAAAGGGGGGGCCTGACCGGGGAGCTGTTTTTT

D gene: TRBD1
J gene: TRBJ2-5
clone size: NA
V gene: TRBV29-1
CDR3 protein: CSADRGQETQYF
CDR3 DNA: TGCAGTGCGGACAGGGGCCAAGAGACCCAGTACTTC

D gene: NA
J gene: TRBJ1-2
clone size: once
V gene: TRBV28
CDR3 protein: CASSQGGRDYGYTF
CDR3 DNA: TGTGCCAGCAGTCAAGGGGGAAGGGACTATGGCTACACCTTC

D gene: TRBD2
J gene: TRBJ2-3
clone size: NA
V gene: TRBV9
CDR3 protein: CASSGSLAVSTDTQYF
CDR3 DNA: TGTGCCAGCAGCGGATCACTAGCGGTTAGCACAGATACGCAGTATTTT

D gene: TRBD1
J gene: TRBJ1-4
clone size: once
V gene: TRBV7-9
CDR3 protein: CSSSLGTGLQKLFF
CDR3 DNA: TGTTCCAGCAGCTTGGGGACAGGATTACAAAAACTGTTTTTT

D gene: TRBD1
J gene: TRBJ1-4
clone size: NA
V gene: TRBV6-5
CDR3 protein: CASSPRRDRGAKLFF
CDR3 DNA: TGTGCCAGCAGTCCCCGGAGGGACAGGGGAGCAAAACTGTTTTTT

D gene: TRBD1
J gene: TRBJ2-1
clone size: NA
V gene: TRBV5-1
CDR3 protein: CASSLGQGELNEQFF
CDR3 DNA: TGCGCCAGCAGCTTGGGACAGGGAGAACTCAATGAGCAGTTCTTC

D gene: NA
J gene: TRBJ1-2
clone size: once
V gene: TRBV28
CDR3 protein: CASMRQGGYGYTF
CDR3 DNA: TGTGCCAGCATGCGCCAGGGAGGCTATGGCTACACCTTC

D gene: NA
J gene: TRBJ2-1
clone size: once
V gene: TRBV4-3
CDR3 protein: CASSQDRGFSSYNEQFF
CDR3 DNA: TGCGCCAGCAGCCAAGATAGGGGGTTTTCCTCCTACAATGAGCAGTTCTTC

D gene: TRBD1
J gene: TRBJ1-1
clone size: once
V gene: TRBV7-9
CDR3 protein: CASSLFRDRGTAEAFF
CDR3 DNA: TGTGCCAGCAGCCTTTTCCGGGACAGGGGGACGGCTGAAGCTTTCTTT

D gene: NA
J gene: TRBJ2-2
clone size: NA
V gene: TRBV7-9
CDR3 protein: CASRRGDRDTGELFF
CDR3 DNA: TGTGCCAGCCGCAGGGGGGATCGAGACACCGGGGAGCTGTTTTTT